The clone carrying this TCR beta chain was seen only a few times. What it binds is not known. The sequenced template was cDNA made from the entire isolated RNA. Only in-frame clones appear in the TCRdb table, and some are missing; sequencing was by immunoSEQ multiplex PCR. The sample includes hundreds of thousands of clones, roughly 13% of them seen just once. Sorting of CD4+ naive, central memory, regulatory and stem cell-like memory cells was performed via CD45RO/CCR7/CD25/CD127/CD95/CD27. The data belong to a study of beta chain features in type 1 diabetes. Study conclusions and caveats: No resolution was reached here on whether HLA type influences TCRB rearrangement. Naive, central memory and Treg TCRB repertoires appeared more alike in patients than in healthy donors. Researchers report that Type 1 diabetes patients had moderately but significantly shorter TCRB CDR3s across all four CD4+ subsets.

The TCR comes from a man between 18 and 35 years old with type 1 diabetes. Sample: naive CD4+ T cells from blood.

CDR3 in DNA: TGTGCCTGGAGGGGGACTAGCTTTAGTAAGAATGAGCAGTTCTTC. It is translated as CAWRGTSFSKNEQFF. The chain employs TRBV30 and TRBJ2-1; TRBD2 aligns across 9 bases. Germline CDR1 reads GTSNPN; CDR2 reads SVGIG (reference sequence). J gave up 7 bases and V 3 bases, and 10 bases lay outside the gene matches. The CDR3 runs 15 residues.